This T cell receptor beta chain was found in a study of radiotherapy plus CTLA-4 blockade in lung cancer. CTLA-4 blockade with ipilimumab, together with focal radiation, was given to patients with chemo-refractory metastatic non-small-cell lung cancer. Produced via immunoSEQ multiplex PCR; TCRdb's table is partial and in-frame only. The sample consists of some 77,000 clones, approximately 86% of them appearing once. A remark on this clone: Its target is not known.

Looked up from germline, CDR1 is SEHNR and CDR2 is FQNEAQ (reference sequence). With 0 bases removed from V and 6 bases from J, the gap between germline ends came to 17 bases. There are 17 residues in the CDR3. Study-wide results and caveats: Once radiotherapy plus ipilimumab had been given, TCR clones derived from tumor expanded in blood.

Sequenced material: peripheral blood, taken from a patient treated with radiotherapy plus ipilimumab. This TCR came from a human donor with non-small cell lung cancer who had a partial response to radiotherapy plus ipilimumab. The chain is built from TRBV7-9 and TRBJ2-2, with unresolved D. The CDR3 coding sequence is TGTGCCAGCAGCTTAGCGCACGAGCGTCCATTATCCGGGGAGCTGTTTTTT. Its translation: CASSLAHERPLSGELFF.